This T cell receptor beta chain was identified in a study of shared clonotypes between healthy human individuals. The data were produced by immunoSEQ multiplex PCR, yet TCRdb's version contains in-frame clones alone and is incomplete. The sample shows 2 million to 2.5 million clones, 92% of them seen only once. Material for sequencing was naive CD4+ T cells from PBMCs. Subset: CD45RA+ positively selected. This clonotype originated in a man younger than 30 in good health. Some clones in this sample may be carry-over from other donors' samples.

In DNA, the CDR3 is TGCGCCAGCAGCCCACTTCTAGCGGGAGACCTCAATGAGCAGTTCTTC. Translation: CASSPLLAGDLNEQFF. The rearrangement joins TRBV4-1 to TRBJ2-1, with 10 positions matching TRBD2. The germline gives CDR1 MGHRA, CDR2 YSYEKL. This CDR3 contains 16 residues. Losses at the gene ends were 4 bases for V and 6 bases for J; bases not matched to a gene: 9.